These 10 T cell receptor beta chains originate from one sample sequenced in a study of Graves' ophthalmopathy and Graves' hyperthyroidism. Amplification of the TCR beta CDR3 regions used RNA transcripts (as template). A first-round RT-PCR used HTBI primers, followed by a second-round multiplex PCR. Using its own MiXCR run on the multiplex PCR reads, TCRdb lists one record per CDR3 protein. The repertoire holds 200,000 to 250,000 distinct CDR3 sequences, under 25% seen once, with approximately 39% in the top ten. The material sequenced was peripheral blood. Source of these receptors: a woman aged 50 to 65 with Graves' ophthalmopathy.

This clonotype was seen at least ten times. The chain carries TRBV5-1 and TRBJ2-7, with D hard to call. Trimming pared 0 bases from V and 0 bases from J, leaving 10 bases between. The CDR3 extends over 15 amino acids. CDR1 SGHRS and CDR2 YFSETQ come from the germline V gene. CDR3: CASSLEVTSSYEQYF. CDR3 DNA sequence: TGCGCCAGCAGCTTGGAGGTCACGAGCTCCTACGAGCAGTACTTC.

This clonotype was seen a few times. The rearrangement links TRBV11-1 to TRBJ1-1; D uncertain. The CDR3 is made up of 17 amino acids. V was shortened by 3 bases and J by 10 bases, with 27 bases between the two germline ends. Per the germline V gene, CDR1 is SGHAT and CDR2 is FQDESV (reference sequence). CDR3 DNA: TGTGCCAGCAGCTTTATGGATACTTCGGTGAGAGGGAAGACAGCTTTCTTT. Translating it yields CASSFMDTSVRGKTAFF.

The chain recombines TRBV30 with TRBJ1-1, with D possibly TRBD1 on 5 matching bases. CDR1 and CDR2 (germline): GTSNPN, SVGIG (reference sequence). The CDR3 covers 11 residues. V dropped 8 bases and J dropped 4 bases, with 11 bases sitting between them. The CDR3 reads CAGGRSTEAFF. The CDR3, as DNA: TGTGCCGGGGGAAGGAGCACTGAAGCTTTCTTT.

The chain has TRBV6-5 and TRBJ2-7, with D possibly TRBD1 on 5 matching bases. The germline V gene encodes CDR1 MNHEY and CDR2 SVGAGI. CDR3 length: 15 amino acids. V lost 0 bases and J lost 4, with 13 bases in between. CDR3 nucleotide sequence: TGTGCCAGCAGTTACTCAGGGGCGGAGAATTACGAGCAGTACTTC. It translates to CASSYSGAENYEQYF.

This clonotype occurred many times. This chain uses TRBV6-1 with TRBJ1-2, with a tentative D call TRBD1 (6 bases). Germline lookup yields CDR1 MNHNS and CDR2 SASEGT. CDR3 length: 15 amino acids. V was clipped by 0 bases and J by 9 bases, with 17 bases between them. CDR3 sequence: CASSEARGQSGSYTF. The CDR3 DNA follows: TGTGCCAGCAGTGAAGCGCGCGGACAGTCGGGGAGCTACACCTTC.

This rearrangement joins TRBV5-1 to TRBJ2-5; TRBD1 matches at 8 bases. CDR1 is SGHRS and CDR2 is YFSETQ in the germline V gene. This CDR3 contains 15 residues. The V gene end was trimmed by 4 bases and the J gene end by 5 bases; junction bases not matched to a gene: 10. CDR3 DNA: TGCGCCAGCAGCCCAGGACAGGGATTGGGGGAGACCCAGTACTTC. It yields the protein CASSPGQGLGETQYF.

This clonotype was observed a handful of times. This chain joins TRBV27 and TRBJ1-1, with D perhaps TRBD1 (6 bases). The V and J ends lost 4 bases and 1 base respectively, with 13 bases between them. The germline gives CDR1 MNHEY, CDR2 SMNVEV (reference sequence). This CDR3 is 15 amino acids long. CDR3 bases: TGTGCCAGCAGTTCTAGGACAGACAAGAACACTGAAGCTTTCTTT. As protein: CASSSRTDKNTEAFF.

J is TRBJ2-7 and V is TRBV19; perhaps D is TRBD1 or TRBD2 (5 bases each). Germline CDR1 is LNHDA and CDR2 is SQIVND (reference sequence). V dropped 4 bases and J dropped 5 bases, with 12 bases sitting between them. CDR3 length: 13 residues. The CDR3 loop reads CASSRGLGDEQYF. CDR3 nucleotides: TGTGCCAGTAGTAGGGGCCTCGGGGACGAGCAGTACTTC.

This clonotype was found a few times. The CDR3 is CASSYRGTGNTGELFF. The CDR3 coding sequence is TGCGCCAGCAGCTACCGGGGGACAGGGAACACCGGGGAGCTGTTTTTT. The rearrangement links TRBV4-1 to TRBJ2-2; 8 nucleotides match TRBD1. The CDR3 runs to 16 residues. Per the germline V gene, CDR1 is MGHRA and CDR2 is YSYEKL. Trimming at V came to 5 bases and at J to 1 base, leaving 6 bases not matched to a gene.

The table lists this clonotype with many counts. The CDR3 DNA follows: TGTGCCAGCAGCTTTCGGACAGGACGTGGAGCGGACACTGAAGCTTTCTTT. This translates into CASSFRTGRGADTEAFF. The V gene is TRBV7-2, the J gene TRBJ1-1, with 7 nucleotides matching TRBD1. Germline CDR1 reads SGHTA; CDR2 reads FQGNSA. The CDR3 is made up of 17 amino acids. After removal of 3 bases from V and 3 bases from J, the junction contained 13 bases not matched to a gene.